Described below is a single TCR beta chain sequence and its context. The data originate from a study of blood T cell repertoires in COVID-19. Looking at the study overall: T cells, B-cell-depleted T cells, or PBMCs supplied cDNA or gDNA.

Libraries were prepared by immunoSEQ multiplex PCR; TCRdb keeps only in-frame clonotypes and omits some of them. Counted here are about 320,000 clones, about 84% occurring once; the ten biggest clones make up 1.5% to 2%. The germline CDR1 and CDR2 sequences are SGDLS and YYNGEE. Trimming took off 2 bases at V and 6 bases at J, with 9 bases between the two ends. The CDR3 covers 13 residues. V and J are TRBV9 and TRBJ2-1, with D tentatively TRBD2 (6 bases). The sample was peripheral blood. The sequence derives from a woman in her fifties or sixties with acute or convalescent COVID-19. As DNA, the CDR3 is TGTGCCAGCAGCGTTCATAGCGGCAATGAGCAGTTCTTC. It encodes CASSVHSGNEQFF.